These 29 T cell receptor beta chains share one sample of origin, sequenced in a study of blood T cells in healthy people across ages (dated by TCRdb to about 2015). The library was built by means of 5' RACE. Sequencing was carried out with an Illumina HiSeq 2500. A second PCR of about 6 to 11 cycles was run with a J-beta primer mix and a sample-barcoded 5' primer. TCRdb handled the public reads itself, with Q25 trimming in fastp and clone calling in MiXCR, and kept productive beta chains. Rows are combined by CDR3 protein, so each entry shows the most common genes and DNA. The sample profile shows about 780,000 distinct CDR3 sequences; about 62% of them were found once. About a quarter of the sample is in the top ten clones. The material sequenced was blood. The receptors shown here come from a man aged 30-40 years in good health.

This clonotype has a single count. The CDR3 region is CASSVEFGDTQYF. CDR3 in DNA: TGTGCCAGCAGTGTTGAGTTCGGTGATACGCAGTATTTT. This chain connects TRBV12-3 or TRBV12-4 to TRBJ2-3; D ambiguous. Trimming removed 5 bases from V and 6 bases from J, with 12 bases in between. This CDR3 is 13 amino acids long.

V gene TRBV10-3 combines with J gene TRBJ2-1; D remains unclear. V was cut by 3 bases and J by 4 bases, with 19 bases left in between. This CDR3 has 17 amino acids. Germline V CDR1 and CDR2: ENHRY, SYGVKD. This CDR3 reads CAISELGKVKGYNEQFF. DNA of the CDR3: TGTGCCATCAGTGAACTTGGGAAGGTTAAGGGTTACAATGAGCAGTTCTTC.

The chain recombines TRBV7-2 with TRBJ1-5, with a possible D match to TRBD1 (6 bases). This CDR3 comprises 15 residues. CDR1 and CDR2 (germline): SGHTA, FQGNSA. Trimming removed 4 bases at V and 1 base at J, with 11 bases between. The CDR3 coding sequence is TGTGCCAGCAGCTCCAGGGGAGGGAGCAATCAGCCCCAGCATTTT. Translating gives CASSSRGGSNQPQHF.

This clonotype was observed a handful of times. J is TRBJ2-1 and V is TRBV20-1; 12 bases agree with TRBD1. Germline values: CDR1 DFQATT, CDR2 SNEGSKA (reference sequence). This CDR3 has 14 amino acids. The V gene end was trimmed by 5 bases and the J gene end by 6 bases; junction bases not matched to a gene: 5. CDR3 sequence (DNA): TGCAGTGCTGGGGGGACAGGGGGCCGCAATGAGCAGTTCTTC. Its protein product is CSAGGTGGRNEQFF.

V and J are TRBV7-3 and TRBJ2-4, with D perhaps matching TRBD2 (6 bases). The last part of the DNA fits TRBJ2-7 better; the J call may be wrong. Germline assignment: CDR1 SGHTA and CDR2 FQGTGA. The CDR3 runs to 15 residues. This CDR3 is CASTRNGGTYYEQYF. For the CDR3, the DNA is TGTGCCAGCACGCGGAATGGCGGGACGTACTACGAGCAGTACTTC.

This clonotype has more than one count but fewer than ten. This chain connects TRBV4-3 to TRBJ2-5, with 8 bases that match TRBD1. The assigned J gene may be wrong: the sequence end matches TRBJ2-7 better. This CDR3 has 15 residues. Germline V lookup: CDR1 LGHNA, CDR2 YSLEER. The CDR3 sequence is CASSQVGQGASEQYF. The DNA of the CDR3 is TGCGCCAGCAGCCAAGTGGGGCAGGGGGCATCCGAGCAGTACTTC.

The rearrangement uses TRBV6-5 and TRBJ2-4; 11 bases are a match to TRBD2. Germline V gene sequence: CDR1 MNHEY, CDR2 SVGAGI. The CDR3 consists of 16 residues. The ends lost 2 bases at V and 9 bases at J; junction bases unmatched: 9. In nucleotides, the CDR3 is TGTGCCAGCAGTTACGCGGCTAGCGGGGGGACCGGCATTCAGTACTTC. It yields the protein CASSYAASGGTGIQYF.

The chain employs TRBV12-3 or TRBV12-4 and TRBJ2-1; D remains ambiguous. V was trimmed by 5 bases and J by 7 bases, leaving 12 bases between them. The CDR3 extends over 13 amino acids. As DNA, the CDR3 is TGTGCCAGCAGTACCCCGATCGATAATGAGCAGTTCTTC. Amino acid sequence: CASSTPIDNEQFF.

In this sample, this clonotype turned up a few times. The J gene is TRBJ2-7, the V gene TRBV10-3; 8 bases align to TRBD2. The CDR3 has 15 residues. Germline values: CDR1 ENHRY, CDR2 SYGVKD. V gave up 7 bases and J gave up 1 base; unmatched junction bases: 9. This CDR3 reads CAINSFAGGSYEQYF. In DNA form, the CDR3 reads TGTGCCATCAATAGCTTTGCGGGGGGATCCTACGAGCAGTACTTC.

Here the CDR3 DNA reads TGTGCCAGCAGCCCCGGACTAGCGGGGGCCCACCGAGATACGCAGTATTTT. This gives the protein CASSPGLAGAHRDTQYF. J is TRBJ2-3 and V is TRBV7-2, with 13 bases matching TRBD2. The CDR3 contains 17 residues. Trimming at V came to 5 bases and at J to 5 bases, leaving 10 bases not matched to a gene. Germline lookup yields CDR1 SGHTA and CDR2 FQGNSA.

The V and J genes are TRBV6-6 and TRBJ2-6, with D possibly being TRBD2 (6 bases). The CDR3 spans 16 residues. The germline V and J ends were trimmed by 8 bases and 0 bases, with 14 bases remaining between them. The germline gives CDR1 MNHNY, CDR2 SVGAGI (reference sequence). The CDR3 DNA follows: TGTGCCAGCGGATCGGCGGGGCTCTCTGGGGCCAACGTCCTGACTTTC. Its protein product is CASGSAGLSGANVLTF.

The V call is TRBV29-1, the J call TRBJ2-3; possibly TRBD2 for D (7 bases). CDR3 length: 13 residues. Germline V gene sequence: CDR1 SQVTM, CDR2 ANQGSEA. The V end lost 2 bases, the J end lost 8 bases, and 14 bases lay between the germline ends. In DNA, the CDR3 is TGCAGCGTTGAATGGGGGGGCCACGGTACGCAGTATTTT. Protein sequence: CSVEWGGHGTQYF.

The chain has TRBV28 and TRBJ2-4, with D perhaps TRBD2 (6 bases). The end of the DNA is better explained by TRBJ2-7, so the J call may be wrong. Germline CDR1 reads MDHEN; CDR2 reads SYDVKM. The CDR3 is 12 residues long. The DNA of the CDR3 is TGTGCCAGCACTCAGGAGGGACGCGAGCAGTACTTC. It codes for CASTQEGREQYF.

V and J are TRBV6-5 and TRBJ2-1; TRBD1 agrees at 9 bases. CDR1 MNHEY and CDR2 SVGAGI come from the germline V gene. The CDR3 totals 16 residues. Trimming took 6 bases from V and 1 from J; bases not matched to a gene: 7. CDR3 nucleotide sequence: TGTGCCAGCAGACCTCTAGACAGGGGGTCCTACAATGAGCAGTTCTTC. Protein: CASRPLDRGSYNEQFF.

This chain connects TRBV4-2 to TRBJ2-7, with TRBD1 matching 7 bases. Unmatched junction bases numbered 10, after V lost 5 bases and J lost 3 bases. From germline, CDR1 is LGHNA and CDR2 YNFKEQ. CDR3 length: 15 residues. Here the CDR3 DNA reads TGTGCCAGCAGCGAAGGACGGACAGGAGGCTACGAGCAGTACTTC. Translation gives CASSEGRTGGYEQYF.

The genes are TRBV27 and TRBJ1-1; 7 bases map to TRBD1. V was pared by 5 bases and J by 5 bases, with 8 bases of the junction left unmatched. Germline CDR1 MNHEY, CDR2 SMNVEV (reference sequence). CDR3 length: 14 amino acids. The DNA of the CDR3 is TGTGCCAGCAGTCCAACAGGGGTTAGGACTGAAGCTTTCTTT. Translated, it gives CASSPTGVRTEAFF.

This sequence joins TRBV24-1 and TRBJ2-1; D gene uncertain. Germline V gene lookup returns CDR1 KGHDR and CDR2 SFDVKD. V was cut by 7 bases and J by 7 bases, with 7 bases left in between. The CDR3 is 11 amino acids. The CDR3 protein is CATSFGNEQFF. DNA for the CDR3: TGTGCCACCAGCTTTGGGAATGAGCAGTTCTTC.

J is TRBJ2-5 and V is TRBV30; tentative D call: TRBD1 (6 bases). Germline CDR1 reads GTSNPN; CDR2 reads SVGIG (reference sequence). With 1 base removed from V and 0 bases from J, the gap between germline ends came to 9 bases. This CDR3 comprises 14 residues. The CDR3 nucleotides read TGTGCCTGGAGTGAGGGGGACCACCAAGAGACCCAGTACTTC. Residues: CAWSEGDHQETQYF.

This clonotype was seen many times. The rearrangement uses TRBV7-2 and TRBJ1-5; TRBD1 might be the D (5 bases). Germline CDR1 SGHTA, CDR2 FQGNSA. Trimming left V 0 bases short and J 5 bases short, with 5 bases between. The CDR3 totals 13 residues. Here the CDR3 reads CASSLAGDQPQHF. Written as DNA, the CDR3 is TGTGCCAGCAGCTTAGCAGGGGATCAGCCCCAGCATTTT.

The chain recombines TRBV28 with TRBJ2-1; D gene ambiguous. Trimming left V 6 bases short and J 8 bases short, with 8 bases between. CDR1 is MDHEN and CDR2 is SYDVKM in the germline V gene. The CDR3 length is 11 residues. The CDR3 loop is CASRSFHEQFF. The CDR3 region has the DNA TGTGCCAGCAGATCCTTCCATGAGCAGTTCTTC.

The chain joins TRBV20-1 to TRBJ2-1; D is uncertain. CDR3 size: 15 residues. V shed 7 bases and J shed 1 base, with 17 bases lying between them. Germline V CDR1 and CDR2: DFQATT, SNEGSKA (reference sequence). The CDR3 region is CSGQLIGISYNEQFF. For the CDR3, the DNA is TGCAGTGGCCAATTGATAGGAATATCCTACAATGAGCAGTTCTTC.

As DNA, the CDR3 is TGTGCCATCAGGGGGGGGTCTTCCTCCTACAATGAGCAGTTCTTC. Its translation is CAIRGGSSSYNEQFF. This chain links TRBV10-3 with TRBJ2-1; 7 nucleotides line up with TRBD2. V lost 6 bases to trimming and J lost 0 bases; unmatched junction nucleotides: 5. The germline gives CDR1 ENHRY, CDR2 SYGVKD. The CDR3 sequence is 15 residues long.

This chain joins TRBV4-3 and TRBJ2-7, with D perhaps given as TRBD1 or TRBD2 (5 bases each). Germline V gene data show CDR1 as LGHNA and CDR2 as YSLEER. The CDR3 runs to 15 residues. Trimming left V 1 base short and J 4 bases short, with 14 bases between. CDR3 loop: CASSQGVEWGYEQYF. The CDR3, as DNA: TGCGCCAGCAGCCAAGGGGTCGAGTGGGGGTACGAGCAGTACTTC.

The chain uses TRBV7-6 and TRBJ2-5; D might be TRBD2 (5 bases). The CDR3 consists of 14 residues. V was trimmed by 0 bases and J by 13 bases, leaving 18 bases between them. Per germline, CDR1 SGHVS and CDR2 FNYEAQ. As DNA, the CDR3 is TGTGCCAGCAGCTTAGCGCGGGCCCACCTTTCGGTGTACTTC. It codes for CASSLARAHLSVYF.

This rearrangement joins TRBV13 to TRBJ1-4; D might be TRBD1 (6 bases). The CDR3 contains 13 residues. Trimming removed 5 bases from V and 8 bases from J, with 12 bases in between. Per the germline V gene, CDR1 is PRHDT and CDR2 is FYEKMQ (reference sequence). DNA of the CDR3: TGTGCCAGCAGCGAACCAGGGGAAGAAAAACTGTTTTTT. It is translated as CASSEPGEEKLFF.

The V call is TRBV7-2, the J call TRBJ2-6; tentatively, D is TRBD2 (5 bases). Germline-derived CDR1 and CDR2 are SGHTA and FQGNSA. This CDR3 region has 15 residues. The V gene lost 4 bases and the J gene lost 3 bases, with 10 bases spanning the gap. CDR3 DNA: TGTGCCAGCAGCTGGGGAGCTCTTGGGGCCAACGTCCTGACTTTC. Its translation: CASSWGALGANVLTF.

This clonotype was counted a single time. The chain is built from TRBV7-8 and TRBJ2-5; either TRBD1 or TRBD2 may fit D (5 bases each). The CDR3 is 17 residues long. Germline V gives CDR1 SGHVS, CDR2 FQNEAQ. Between the trimmed V and J ends, which lost 1 base and 6 bases, there was a span of 21 bases. CDR3 sequence: CASSLVRGRGAVKTQYF. The CDR3 bases are TGTGCCAGCAGCTTAGTTCGTGGTAGGGGAGCTGTAAAGACCCAGTACTTC. Full variable domain (outside the CDR3, taken from reference TRBV7-8 and TRBJ2-5): GAGVSQSPRYKVAKRGQDVALRCDPISGHVSLFWYQQALGQGPEFLTYFQNEAQLDKSGLPSDRFFAERPEGSVSTLKIQRTQQEDSAVYLCASSLVRGRGAVKTQYFGPGTRLLVL.

The rearrangement uses TRBV5-1 and TRBJ2-7; TRBD1 matches at 11 bases. In germline, CDR1 is SGHRS, CDR2 YFSETQ. V gave up 3 bases and J gave up 2 bases; unmatched junction bases: 7. CDR3 length equals 16 residues. In DNA, the CDR3 is TGCGCCAGCAGCTCTACCGGGACAGGGGGACCCTACGAGCAGTACTTC. Protein product: CASSSTGTGGPYEQYF.

CDR3 nucleotides: TGCAGTGCAGAGCCCCTGGGACTAGCGGGGGGGGCAGATACGCAGTATTTT. It is translated as CSAEPLGLAGGADTQYF. The chain links TRBV20-1 to TRBJ2-3, with 16 positions matching TRBD2. Germline CDR1 DFQATT, CDR2 SNEGSKA (reference sequence). The CDR3 length is 17 residues. V was clipped by 6 bases and J by 4 bases; unmatched bases: 10.